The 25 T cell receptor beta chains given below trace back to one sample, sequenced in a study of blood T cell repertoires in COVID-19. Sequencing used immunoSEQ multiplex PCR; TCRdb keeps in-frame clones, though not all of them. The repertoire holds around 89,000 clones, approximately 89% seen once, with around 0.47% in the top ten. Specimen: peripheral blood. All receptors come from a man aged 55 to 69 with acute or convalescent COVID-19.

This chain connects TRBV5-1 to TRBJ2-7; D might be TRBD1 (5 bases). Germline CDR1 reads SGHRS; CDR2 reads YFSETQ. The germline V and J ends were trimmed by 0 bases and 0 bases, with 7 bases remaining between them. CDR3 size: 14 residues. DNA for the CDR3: TGCGCCAGCAGCTTGGGCCAGGGCTCCTACGAGCAGTACTTC. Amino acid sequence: CASSLGQGSYEQYF. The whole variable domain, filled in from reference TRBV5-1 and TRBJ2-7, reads KAGVTQTPRYLIKTRGQQVTLSCSPISGHRSVSWYQQTPGQGLQFLFEYFSETQRNKGNFPGRFSGRQFSNSRSEMNVSTLELGDSALYLCASSLGQGSYEQYFGPGTRLTVT.

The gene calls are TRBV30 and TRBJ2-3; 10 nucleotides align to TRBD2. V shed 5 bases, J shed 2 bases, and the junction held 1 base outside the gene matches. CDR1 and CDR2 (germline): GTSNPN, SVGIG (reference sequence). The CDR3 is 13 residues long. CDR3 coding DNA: TGTGCCTGGGGGACTAGCGCCACAGATACGCAGTATTTT. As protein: CAWGTSATDTQYF.

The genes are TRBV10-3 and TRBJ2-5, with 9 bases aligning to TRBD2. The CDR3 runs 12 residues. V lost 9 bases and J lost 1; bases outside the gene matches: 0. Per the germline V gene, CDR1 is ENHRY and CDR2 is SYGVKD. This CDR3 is CAIAGGQETQYF. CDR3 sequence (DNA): TGTGCCATAGCGGGGGGCCAAGAGACCCAGTACTTC.

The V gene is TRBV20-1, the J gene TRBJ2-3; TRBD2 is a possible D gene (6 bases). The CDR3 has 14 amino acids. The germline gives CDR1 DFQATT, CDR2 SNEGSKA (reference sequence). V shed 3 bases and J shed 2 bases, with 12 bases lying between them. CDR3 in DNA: TGCAGTGCTAGTCGGCGGGGCCTCACAGATACGCAGTATTTT. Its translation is CSASRRGLTDTQYF.

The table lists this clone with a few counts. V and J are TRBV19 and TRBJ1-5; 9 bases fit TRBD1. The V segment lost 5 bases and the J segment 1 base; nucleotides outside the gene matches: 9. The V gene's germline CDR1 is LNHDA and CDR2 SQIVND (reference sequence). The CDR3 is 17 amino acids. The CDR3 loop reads CASSPRTGERSNQPQHF. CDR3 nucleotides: TGTGCCAGTAGTCCACGGACAGGGGAGAGAAGCAATCAGCCCCAGCATTTT.

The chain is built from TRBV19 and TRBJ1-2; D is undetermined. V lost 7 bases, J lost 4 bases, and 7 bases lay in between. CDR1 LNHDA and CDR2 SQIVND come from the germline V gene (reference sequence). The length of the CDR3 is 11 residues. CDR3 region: CASMSVYGYTF. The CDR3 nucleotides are TGTGCCAGTATGAGTGTCTATGGCTACACCTTC.

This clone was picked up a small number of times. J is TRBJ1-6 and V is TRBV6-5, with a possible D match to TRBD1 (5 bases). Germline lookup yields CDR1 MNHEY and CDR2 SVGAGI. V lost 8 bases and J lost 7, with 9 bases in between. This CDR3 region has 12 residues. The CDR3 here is CASGGGNSPLHF. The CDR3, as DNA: TGTGCCAGCGGGGGGGGAAATTCACCCCTCCACTTT.

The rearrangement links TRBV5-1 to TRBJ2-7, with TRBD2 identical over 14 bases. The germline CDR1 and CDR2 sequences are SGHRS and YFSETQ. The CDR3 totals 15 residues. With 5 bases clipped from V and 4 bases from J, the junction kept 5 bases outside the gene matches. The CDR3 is CASRPTSGGVYEQYF. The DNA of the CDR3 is TGCGCCAGCAGGCCGACTAGCGGGGGGGTTTACGAGCAGTACTTC.

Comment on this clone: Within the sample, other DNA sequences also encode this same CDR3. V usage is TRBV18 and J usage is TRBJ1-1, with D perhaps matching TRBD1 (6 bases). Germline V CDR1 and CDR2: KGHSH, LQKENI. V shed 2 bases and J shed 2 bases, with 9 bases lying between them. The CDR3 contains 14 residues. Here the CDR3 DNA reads TGTGCCAGCTCACCAGGACAGCTAAACACTGAAGCTTTCTTT. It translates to CASSPGQLNTEAFF. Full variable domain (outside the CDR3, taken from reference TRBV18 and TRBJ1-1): NAGVMQNPRHLVRRRGQEARLRCSPMKGHSHVYWYRQLPEEGLKFMVYLQKENIIDESGMPKERFSAEFPKEGPSILRIQQVVRGDSAAYFCASSPGQLNTEAFFGQGTRLTVV.

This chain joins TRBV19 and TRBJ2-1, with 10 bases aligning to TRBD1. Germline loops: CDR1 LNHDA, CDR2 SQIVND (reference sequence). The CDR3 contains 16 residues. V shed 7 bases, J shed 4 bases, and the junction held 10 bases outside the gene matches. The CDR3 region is CASIREGTGAYNEQFF. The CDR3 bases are TGTGCCAGTATACGGGAGGGGACAGGGGCGTACAATGAGCAGTTCTTC. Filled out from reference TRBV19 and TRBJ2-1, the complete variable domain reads DGGITQSPKYLFRKEGQNVTLSCEQNLNHDAMYWYRQDPGQGLRLIYYSQIVNDFQKGDIAEGYSVSREKKESFPLTVTSAQKNPTAFYLCASIREGTGAYNEQFFGPGTRLTVL.

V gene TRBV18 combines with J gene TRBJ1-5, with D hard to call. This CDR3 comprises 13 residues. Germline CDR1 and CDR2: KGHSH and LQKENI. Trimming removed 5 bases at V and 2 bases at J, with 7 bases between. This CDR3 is CASSNGGNQPQHF. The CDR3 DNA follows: TGTGCCAGCTCAAACGGGGGCAATCAGCCCCAGCATTTT.

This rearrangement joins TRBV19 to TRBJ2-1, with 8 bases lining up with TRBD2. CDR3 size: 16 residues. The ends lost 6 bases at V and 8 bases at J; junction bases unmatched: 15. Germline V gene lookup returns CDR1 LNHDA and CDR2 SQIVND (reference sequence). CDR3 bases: TGTGCCAGTAGCCTCCTCACTAGCGGAGGGTTGGATGAGCAGTTCTTC. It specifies CASSLLTSGGLDEQFF.

CDR3 coding DNA: TGTGCCAGCAGCTCCGGGACAGGAGGGCACGAGCAGTACTTC. Translating gives CASSSGTGGHEQYF. The chain employs TRBV7-2 and TRBJ2-7; 8 bases fit TRBD1. V lost 4 bases and J lost 5; bases outside the gene matches: 7. The CDR3 loop spans 14 amino acids. Germline CDR1 and CDR2: SGHTA and FQGNSA.

CDR3 region: CASSQGGTSQETQYF. CDR3 nucleotide sequence: TGTGCCAGCAGCCAAGGGGGGACTTCCCAAGAGACCCAGTACTTC. The V gene is TRBV4-2, the J gene TRBJ2-5; D perhaps matches TRBD2 (6 bases). V gave up 1 base and J gave up 1 base, with 10 bases separating them. CDR3 length: 15 amino acids. Germline V CDR1 and CDR2: LGHNA, YNFKEQ.

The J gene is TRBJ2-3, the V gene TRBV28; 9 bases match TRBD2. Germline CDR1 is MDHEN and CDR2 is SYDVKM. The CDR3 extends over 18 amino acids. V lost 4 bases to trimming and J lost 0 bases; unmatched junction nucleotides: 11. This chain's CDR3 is CASSSEVAGESSTDTQYF. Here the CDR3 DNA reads TGTGCCAGCAGTTCCGAGGTAGCGGGGGAGTCTAGCACAGATACGCAGTATTTT.

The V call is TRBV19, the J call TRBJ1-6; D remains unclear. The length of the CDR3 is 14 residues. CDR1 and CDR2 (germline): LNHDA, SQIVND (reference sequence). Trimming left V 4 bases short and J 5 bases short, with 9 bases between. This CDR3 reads CASSRGNDNSPLHF. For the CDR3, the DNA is TGTGCCAGTAGTAGAGGCAACGATAATTCACCCCTCCACTTT. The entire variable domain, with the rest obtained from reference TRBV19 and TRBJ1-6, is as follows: DGGITQSPKYLFRKEGQNVTLSCEQNLNHDAMYWYRQDPGQGLRLIYYSQIVNDFQKGDIAEGYSVSREKKESFPLTVTSAQKNPTAFYLCASSRGNDNSPLHFGNGTRLTVT.

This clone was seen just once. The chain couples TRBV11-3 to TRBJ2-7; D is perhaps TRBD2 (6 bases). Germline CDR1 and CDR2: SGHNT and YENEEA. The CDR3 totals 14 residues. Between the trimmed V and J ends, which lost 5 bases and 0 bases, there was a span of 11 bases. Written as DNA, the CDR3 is TGTGCCAGCAGCCTCACTAGCAACTCCTACGAGCAGTACTTC. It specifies CASSLTSNSYEQYF.

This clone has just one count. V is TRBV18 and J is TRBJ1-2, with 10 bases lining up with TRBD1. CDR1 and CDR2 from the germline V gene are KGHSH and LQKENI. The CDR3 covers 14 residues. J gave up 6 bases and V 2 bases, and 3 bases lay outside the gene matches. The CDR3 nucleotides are TGTGCCAGCTCACCAGGGGACAGGGGTCATGGCTACACCTTC. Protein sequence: CASSPGDRGHGYTF.

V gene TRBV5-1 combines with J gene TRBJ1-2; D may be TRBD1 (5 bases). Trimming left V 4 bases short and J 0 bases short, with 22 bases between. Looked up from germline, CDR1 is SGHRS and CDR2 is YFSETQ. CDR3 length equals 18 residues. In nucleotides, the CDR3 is TGCGCCAGCAGCCCAACGCGGGGGTTAATCGCGCCTAACTATGGCTACACCTTC. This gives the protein CASSPTRGLIAPNYGYTF.

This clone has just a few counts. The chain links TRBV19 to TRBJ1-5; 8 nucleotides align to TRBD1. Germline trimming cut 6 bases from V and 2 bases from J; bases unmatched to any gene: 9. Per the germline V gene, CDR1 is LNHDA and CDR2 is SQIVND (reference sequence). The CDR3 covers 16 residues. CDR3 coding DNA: TGTGCCAGTAGGAGAACAGGGGGGGGAGGCAATCAGCCCCAGCATTTT. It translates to CASRRTGGGGNQPQHF.

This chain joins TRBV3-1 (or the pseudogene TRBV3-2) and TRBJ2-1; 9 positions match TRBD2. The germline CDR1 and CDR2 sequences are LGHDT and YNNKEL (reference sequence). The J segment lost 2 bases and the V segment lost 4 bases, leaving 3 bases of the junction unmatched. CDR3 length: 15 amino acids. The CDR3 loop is CASSPASGAYNEQFF. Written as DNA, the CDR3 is TGTGCCAGCAGCCCTGCTAGCGGGGCCTACAATGAGCAGTTCTTC.

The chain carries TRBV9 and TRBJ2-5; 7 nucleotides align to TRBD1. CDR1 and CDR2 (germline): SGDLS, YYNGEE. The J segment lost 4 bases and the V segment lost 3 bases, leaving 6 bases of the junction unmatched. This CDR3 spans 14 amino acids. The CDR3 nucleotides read TGTGCCAGCAGCGGCCCGGACAGGCGAGAGACCCAGTACTTC. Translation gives CASSGPDRRETQYF.

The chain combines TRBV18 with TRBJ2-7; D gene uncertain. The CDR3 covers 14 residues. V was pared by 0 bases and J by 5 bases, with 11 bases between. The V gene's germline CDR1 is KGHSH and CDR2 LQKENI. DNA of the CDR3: TGTGCCAGCTCACCACCGGTTGGAGAGGACGAGCAGTACTTC. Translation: CASSPPVGEDEQYF.

The CDR3 spells CASSLGPAQHLSYEQYF. CDR3 bases: TGTGCCAGCAGCTTGGGGCCAGCGCAACACCTCTCCTACGAGCAGTACTTC. This chain links TRBV5-4 with TRBJ2-7; D is ambiguous. Per the germline V gene, CDR1 is SGHNT and CDR2 is YYREEE (reference sequence). V was trimmed by 0 bases and J by 0 bases, leaving 16 bases between them. CDR3 length: 17 amino acids.

The CDR3: CASSSSWASGETQYF. Here the CDR3 DNA reads TGTGCCAGCAGCTCTAGCTGGGCCAGCGGGGAGACCCAGTACTTC. This chain joins TRBV7-6 and TRBJ2-5, with D possibly being TRBD2 (6 bases). Trimming cost V 4 bases and J 5 bases, with 17 bases left between them. The CDR3 consists of 15 residues. Germline V gene lookup returns CDR1 SGHVS and CDR2 FNYEAQ.